This T cell receptor beta chain stems from a study of OX40 agonist ivuxolimab in advanced cancers. Study-wide findings and caveats: More expanded clones were seen, on average, in CD8+ T cells than in CD4+.

In regard to this clone: The target antigen is unknown.

With 4 bases clipped from V and 4 bases from J, the junction kept 9 bases outside the gene matches. The CDR3 consists of 15 residues. Germline V CDR1 and CDR2: MGHDK, SYGVNS. Method: immunoSEQ multiplex PCR; TCRdb's copy keeps in-frame clones and lacks some. The sample carries about 49,000 clones, roughly 79% recorded once. The V gene is TRBV25-1, the J gene TRBJ1-2, with 7 bases fitting TRBD1. The source was CD4+ or CD8+ T cells sorted from blood, collected in a trial of the OX40 agonist ivuxolimab. The receptor comes from an adult with an advanced solid tumor such as melanoma, head and neck, liver or kidney cancer. The CDR3 here is CASSGPDRPPYGYTF. CDR3 in DNA: TGTGCCAGCAGTGGCCCGGACAGGCCCCCCTATGGCTACACCTTC.